The rows below give T cell receptor beta chains drawn from one sample of a study of blood T cell repertoires in COVID-19. The assay was immunoSEQ multiplex PCR, and TCRdb's table has in-frame clones only and misses some. The data hold tens of thousands of clones, with roughly 80% observed a single time. Sample: peripheral blood. The receptor set was obtained from a woman in her sixties with acute or convalescent COVID-19. Each CDR3 is given with its conserved first and last residue. D genes are given only for firm matches. The size of a clone is reported for some rows only, either as once, few or many, or as a class for expanded clones.

TGTGCCAGCAGCCATAGGGGCTCCGGAAAACTGTTTTTT	CASSHRGSGKLFF	NA	NA	TRBV3-1/TRBV3-2	TRBJ1-4
TGCGCCAGCAGCCCGGGGGGGCCTAGATTCCAAGAGACCCAGTACTTC	CASSPGGPRFQETQYF	NA	TRBD2	TRBV4-1	TRBJ2-5
TGTGCCAGCAGCCAGACAGGGTTTGATTCACCCCTCCACTTT	CASSQTGFDSPLHF	once	TRBD1	TRBV5-6	TRBJ1-6
TGTGCCAGCAGCCAGGGAACTCGAAGTGGCTACACCTTC	CASSQGTRSGYTF	NA	NA	TRBV5-8	TRBJ1-2
TGCAGTGCTACCAAGAACAGTGAGCAGTTCTTC	CSATKNSEQFF	NA	NA	TRBV20-1	TRBJ2-1
TGTGCCAGCAGCTCAGGCCTAGCGGGTAATGAGCAGTTCTTC	CASSSGLAGNEQFF	NA	TRBD2	TRBV5-4	TRBJ2-1
TGTGCCAGCAGTCCCCTAAGCAATCAGCCCCAGCATTTT	CASSPLSNQPQHF	NA	NA	TRBV28	TRBJ1-5
TGTGCCAGTAGTATAGAGGCAGGGTTCACTGAAGCTTTCTTT	CASSIEAGFTEAFF	NA	NA	TRBV19	TRBJ1-1
TGCAGCGTTGCCGGGATCGCCAACGTCCTGACTTTC	CSVAGIANVLTF	NA	NA	TRBV29-1	TRBJ2-6
TGCGCCAGCAGTAGACAGCTTAATGAAAAACTGTTTTTT	CASSRQLNEKLFF	NA	NA	TRBV10-2	TRBJ1-4
TGTGCCAGCAGCTTGCTTTCTAGCGGGAGGGGCACCGGGGAGCTGTTTTTT	CASSLLSSGRGTGELFF	NA	TRBD2	TRBV7-6	TRBJ2-2
TGTGCCGGCGGGTCAGGGGGTTCTGGAAACACCATATATTTT	CAGGSGGSGNTIYF	NA	TRBD1	TRBV6-6	TRBJ1-3
TGCAGCGCCGGGGACACTGAAGCTTTCTTT	CSAGDTEAFF	NA	NA	TRBV29-1	TRBJ1-1
TGTGCCAGCAGCAAAGCGGTCAGGTTTCGTTTTACCGTCTTACCGTTTGGCTACACCTTC	CASSKAVRFRFTVLPFGYTF	once	NA	TRBV21-1	TRBJ1-2
TGTGCCAGCTCACCCCCGGGTCAGAACACTGAAGCTTTCTTT	CASSPPGQNTEAFF	NA	NA	TRBV18	TRBJ1-1
TGCGCCAGCAGCCCTAGCCAAGGAGGGACTAGCGGGAGGAGACCCTACGAGCAGTACTTC	CASSPSQGGTSGRRPYEQYF	NA	TRBD2	TRBV4-1	TRBJ2-7
TGTGCCAGCAGTCGAAGGGGGCTTGACACTGAAGCTTTCTTT	CASSRRGLDTEAFF	few	TRBD1	TRBV6-5	TRBJ1-1